This T cell receptor beta chain derives from a study of regulatory T cells in long-lasting Graves disease. Across the study: New Graves' disease cases had less than 3 months of antithyroid drugs. Study-level results: TRBV28, TRBJ1-2 and TRBJ2-5 emerged as the favored segments in persistent disease.

The V and J ends lost 7 bases and 0 bases, in that order; junction bases with no gene match: 7. CDR1 and CDR2 (germline): ENHRY, SYGVKD. The CDR3 extends over 17 amino acids. This clonotype was seen at least ten times. Its antigen is currently unknown. As to time point: newly diagnosed GD, antithyroid drugs for less than 3 months. There was RNA extracted from PBMCs, and the TCR library was made from it. Investigators prepared the TCR beta libraries by applying iRepertoire HTBI primers and Arm-PCR of CDR3 regions. Via MiXCR, TCRdb re-called the multiplex PCR reads, giving one row per CDR3 protein. Found here are a few hundred thousand distinct CDR3 sequences, approximately 16% of them singletons; the top ten hold less than 25%.

Sequences were derived from peripheral blood mononuclear cells (PBMCs), sampled at new diagnosis, from a patient treated with antithyroid drugs. The chain joins TRBV10-3 to TRBJ2-6; TRBD1 matches 9 bases. This sequence was found in a female donor with Graves disease. This CDR3 reads CAINPRQGGSGANVLTF. CDR3 nucleotide sequence: TGTGCCATCAATCCGAGACAGGGGGGCTCTGGGGCCAACGTCCTGACTTTC.